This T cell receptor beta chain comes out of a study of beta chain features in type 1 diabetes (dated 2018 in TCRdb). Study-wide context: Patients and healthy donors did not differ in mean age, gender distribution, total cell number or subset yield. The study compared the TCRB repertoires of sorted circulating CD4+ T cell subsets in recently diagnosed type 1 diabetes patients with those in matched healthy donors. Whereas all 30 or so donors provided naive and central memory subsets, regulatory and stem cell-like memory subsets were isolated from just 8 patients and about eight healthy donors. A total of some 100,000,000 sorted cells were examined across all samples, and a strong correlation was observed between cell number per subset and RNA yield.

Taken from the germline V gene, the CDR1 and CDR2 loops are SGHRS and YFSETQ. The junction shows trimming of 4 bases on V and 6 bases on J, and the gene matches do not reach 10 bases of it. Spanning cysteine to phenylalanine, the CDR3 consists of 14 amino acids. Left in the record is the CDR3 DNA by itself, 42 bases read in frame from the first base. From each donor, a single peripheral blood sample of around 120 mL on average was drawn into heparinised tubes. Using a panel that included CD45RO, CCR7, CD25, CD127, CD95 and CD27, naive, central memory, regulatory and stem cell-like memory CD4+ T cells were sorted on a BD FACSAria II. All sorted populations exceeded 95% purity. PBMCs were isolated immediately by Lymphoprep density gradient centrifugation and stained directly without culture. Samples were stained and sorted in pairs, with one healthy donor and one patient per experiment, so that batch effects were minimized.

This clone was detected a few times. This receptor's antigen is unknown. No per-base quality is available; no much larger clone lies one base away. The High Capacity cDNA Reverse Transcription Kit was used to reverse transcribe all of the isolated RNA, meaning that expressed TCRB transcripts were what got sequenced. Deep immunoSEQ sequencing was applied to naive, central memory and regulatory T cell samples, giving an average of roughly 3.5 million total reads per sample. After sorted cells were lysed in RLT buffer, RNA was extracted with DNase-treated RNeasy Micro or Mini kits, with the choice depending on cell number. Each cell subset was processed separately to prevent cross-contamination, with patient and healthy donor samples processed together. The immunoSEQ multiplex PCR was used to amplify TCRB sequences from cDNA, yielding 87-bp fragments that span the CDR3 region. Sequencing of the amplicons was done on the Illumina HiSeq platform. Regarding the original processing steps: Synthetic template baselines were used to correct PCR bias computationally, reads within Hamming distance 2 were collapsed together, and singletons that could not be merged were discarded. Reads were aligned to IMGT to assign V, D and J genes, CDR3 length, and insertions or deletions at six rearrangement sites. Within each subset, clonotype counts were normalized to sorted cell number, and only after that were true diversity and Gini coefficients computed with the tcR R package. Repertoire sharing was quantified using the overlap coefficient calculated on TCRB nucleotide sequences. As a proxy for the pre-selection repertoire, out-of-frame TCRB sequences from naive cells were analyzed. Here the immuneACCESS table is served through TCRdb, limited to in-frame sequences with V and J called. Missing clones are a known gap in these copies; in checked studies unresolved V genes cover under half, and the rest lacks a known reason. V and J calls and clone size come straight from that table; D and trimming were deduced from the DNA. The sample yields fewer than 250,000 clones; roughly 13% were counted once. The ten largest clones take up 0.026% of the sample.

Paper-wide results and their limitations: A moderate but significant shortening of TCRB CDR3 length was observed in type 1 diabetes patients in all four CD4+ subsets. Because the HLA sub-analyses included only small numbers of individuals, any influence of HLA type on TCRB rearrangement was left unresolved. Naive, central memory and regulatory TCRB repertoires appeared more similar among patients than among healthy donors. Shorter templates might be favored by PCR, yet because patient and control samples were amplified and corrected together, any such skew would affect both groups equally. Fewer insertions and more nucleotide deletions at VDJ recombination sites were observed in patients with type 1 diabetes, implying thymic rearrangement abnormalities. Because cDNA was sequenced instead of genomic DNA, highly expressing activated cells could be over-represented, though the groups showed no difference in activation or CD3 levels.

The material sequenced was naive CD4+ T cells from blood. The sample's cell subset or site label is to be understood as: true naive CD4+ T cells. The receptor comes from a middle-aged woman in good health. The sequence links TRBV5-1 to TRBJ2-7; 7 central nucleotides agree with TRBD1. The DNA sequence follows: TGCGCCAGCAGCCCCGGGACAGCTGGAGGCGAGCAGTACTTC. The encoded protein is CASSPGTAGGEQYF.